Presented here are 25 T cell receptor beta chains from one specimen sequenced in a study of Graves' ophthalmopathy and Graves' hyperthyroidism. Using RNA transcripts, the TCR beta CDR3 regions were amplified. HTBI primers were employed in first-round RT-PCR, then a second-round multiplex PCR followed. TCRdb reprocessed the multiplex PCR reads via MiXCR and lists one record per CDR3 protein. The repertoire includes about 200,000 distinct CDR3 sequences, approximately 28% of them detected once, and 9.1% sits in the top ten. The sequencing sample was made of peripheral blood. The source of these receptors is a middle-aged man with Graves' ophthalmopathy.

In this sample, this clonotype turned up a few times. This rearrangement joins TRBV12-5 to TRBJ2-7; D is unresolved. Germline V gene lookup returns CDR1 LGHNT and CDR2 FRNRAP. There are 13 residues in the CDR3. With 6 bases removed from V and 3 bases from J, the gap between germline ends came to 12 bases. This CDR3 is CASGSTANYEQYF. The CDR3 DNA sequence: TGTGCTAGTGGCTCGACGGCTAACTACGAGCAGTACTTC.

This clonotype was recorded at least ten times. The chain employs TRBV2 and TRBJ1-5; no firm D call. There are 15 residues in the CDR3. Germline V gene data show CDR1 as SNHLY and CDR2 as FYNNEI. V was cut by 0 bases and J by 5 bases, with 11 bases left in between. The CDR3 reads CASSEALGVDQPQHF. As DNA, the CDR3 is TGTGCCAGCAGTGAAGCGCTGGGCGTCGATCAGCCCCAGCATTTT.

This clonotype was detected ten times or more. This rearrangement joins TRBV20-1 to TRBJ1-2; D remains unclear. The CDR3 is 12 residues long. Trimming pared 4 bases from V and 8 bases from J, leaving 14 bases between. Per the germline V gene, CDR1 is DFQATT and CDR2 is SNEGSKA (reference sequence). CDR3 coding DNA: TGCAGTGCTAAACATATCGACGAAGGCTACACCTTC. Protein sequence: CSAKHIDEGYTF.

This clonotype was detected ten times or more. Here the CDR3 DNA reads TGTGCCAGCAGTTTCGGGACAGGGATCTCCTACGAGCAGTACTTC. It specifies CASSFGTGISYEQYF. The chain couples TRBV28 to TRBJ2-7; 9 bases line up with TRBD1. The germline CDR1 and CDR2 sequences are MDHEN and SYDVKM. V shed 3 bases and J 0 bases; nucleotides not matched to a gene: 3. This CDR3 is 15 amino acids long.

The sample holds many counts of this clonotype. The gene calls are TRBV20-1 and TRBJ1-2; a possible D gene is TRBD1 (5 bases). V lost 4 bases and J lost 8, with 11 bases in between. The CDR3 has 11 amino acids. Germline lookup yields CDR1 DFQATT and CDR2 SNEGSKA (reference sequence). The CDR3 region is CSATGHPGYTF. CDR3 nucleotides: TGCAGTGCTACTGGACATCCCGGCTACACCTTC.

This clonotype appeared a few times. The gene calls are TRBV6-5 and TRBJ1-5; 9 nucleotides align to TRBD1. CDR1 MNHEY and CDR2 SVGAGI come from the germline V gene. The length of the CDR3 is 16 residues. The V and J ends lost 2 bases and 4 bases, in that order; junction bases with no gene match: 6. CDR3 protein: CASSYTTGGENQPQHF. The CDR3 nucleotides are TGTGCCAGCAGTTACACGACAGGGGGTGAAAATCAGCCCCAGCATTTT.

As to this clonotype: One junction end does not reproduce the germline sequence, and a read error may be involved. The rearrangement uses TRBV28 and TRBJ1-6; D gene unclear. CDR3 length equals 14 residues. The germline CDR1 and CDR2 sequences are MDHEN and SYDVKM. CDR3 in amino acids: CASSYPDYNSPLHF. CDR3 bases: TGTGCCAGCAGTTACCCAGATTATAATTCACCCCTCCACTTC.

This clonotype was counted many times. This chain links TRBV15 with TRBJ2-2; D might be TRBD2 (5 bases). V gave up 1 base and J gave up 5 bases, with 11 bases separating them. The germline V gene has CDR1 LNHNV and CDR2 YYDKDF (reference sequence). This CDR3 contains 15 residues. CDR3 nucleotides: TGTGCCACCAGCAGAGCGAGAGGGCGTACCGGGGAGCTGTTTTTT. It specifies CATSRARGRTGELFF.

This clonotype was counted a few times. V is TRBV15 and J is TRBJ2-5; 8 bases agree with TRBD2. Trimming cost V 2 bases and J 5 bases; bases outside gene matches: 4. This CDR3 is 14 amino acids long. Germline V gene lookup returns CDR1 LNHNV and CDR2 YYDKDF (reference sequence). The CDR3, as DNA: TGTGCCACCAGCAGAAAGCGGGAGAGGGAGACCCAGTACTTC. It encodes CATSRKRERETQYF.

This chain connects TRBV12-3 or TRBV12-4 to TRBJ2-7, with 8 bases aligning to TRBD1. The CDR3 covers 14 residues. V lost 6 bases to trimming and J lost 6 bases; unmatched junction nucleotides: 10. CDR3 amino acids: CASRRTGQVGEQYF. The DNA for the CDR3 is TGTGCCAGCAGAAGGACAGGGCAAGTCGGCGAGCAGTACTTC.

The DNA of the CDR3 is TGTGCCAGCAGCTCATCCTCGTCACCTCTGAACACTGAAGCTTTCTTT. This codes for CASSSSSSPLNTEAFF. The rearrangement uses TRBV11-2 and TRBJ1-1; D unclear. The germline V gene has CDR1 SGHAT and CDR2 FQNNGV. This CDR3 has 16 amino acids. Trimming took 4 bases from V and 0 from J, leaving 15 bases between them.

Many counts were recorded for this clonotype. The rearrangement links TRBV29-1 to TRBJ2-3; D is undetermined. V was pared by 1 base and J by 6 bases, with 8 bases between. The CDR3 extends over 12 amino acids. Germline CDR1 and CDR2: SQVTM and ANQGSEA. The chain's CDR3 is CSVEGGRDTQYF. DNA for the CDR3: TGCAGCGTTGAAGGGGGAAGGGATACGCAGTATTTT.

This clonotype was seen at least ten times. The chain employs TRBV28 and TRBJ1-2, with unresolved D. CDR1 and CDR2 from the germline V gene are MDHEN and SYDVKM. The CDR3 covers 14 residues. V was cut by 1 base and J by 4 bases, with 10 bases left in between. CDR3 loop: CASSLSPDRYGYTF. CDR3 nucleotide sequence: TGTGCCAGCAGTTTATCACCGGACCGCTATGGCTACACCTTC.

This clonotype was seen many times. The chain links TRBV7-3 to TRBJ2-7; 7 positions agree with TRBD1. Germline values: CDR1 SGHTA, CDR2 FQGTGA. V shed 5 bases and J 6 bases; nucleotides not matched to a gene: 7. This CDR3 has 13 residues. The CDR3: CASSPDRFREQYF. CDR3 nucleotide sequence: TGTGCCAGCAGCCCGGACAGGTTCCGCGAGCAGTACTTC.

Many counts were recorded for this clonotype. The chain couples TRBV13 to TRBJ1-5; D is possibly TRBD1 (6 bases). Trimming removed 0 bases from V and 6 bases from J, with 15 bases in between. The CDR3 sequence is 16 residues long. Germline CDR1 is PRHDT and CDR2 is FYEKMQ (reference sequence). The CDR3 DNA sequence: TGTGCCAGCAGCTTAGGCCTTCGAGAGGGGGGTCAGCCCCAGCATTTT. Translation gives CASSLGLREGGQPQHF.

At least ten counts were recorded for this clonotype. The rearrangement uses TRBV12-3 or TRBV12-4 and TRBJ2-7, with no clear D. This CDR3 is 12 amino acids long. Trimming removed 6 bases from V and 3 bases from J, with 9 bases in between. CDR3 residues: CASSSGGYEQYF. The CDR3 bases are TGTGCCAGCAGCTCGGGTGGCTACGAGCAGTACTTC.

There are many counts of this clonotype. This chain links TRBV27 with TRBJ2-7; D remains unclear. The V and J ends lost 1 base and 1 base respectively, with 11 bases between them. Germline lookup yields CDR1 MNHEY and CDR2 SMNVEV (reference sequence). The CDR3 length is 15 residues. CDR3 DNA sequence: TGTGCCAGCAGTTTATTAGGACGCCTATCCTACGAGCAGTACTTC. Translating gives CASSLLGRLSYEQYF.

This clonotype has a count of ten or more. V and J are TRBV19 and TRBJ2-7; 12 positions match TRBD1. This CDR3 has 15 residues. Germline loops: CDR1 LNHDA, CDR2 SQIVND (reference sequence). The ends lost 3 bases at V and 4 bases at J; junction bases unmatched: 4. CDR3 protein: CASSIPGQGAYEQYF. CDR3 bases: TGTGCCAGTAGTATCCCGGGACAGGGGGCTTACGAGCAGTACTTC.

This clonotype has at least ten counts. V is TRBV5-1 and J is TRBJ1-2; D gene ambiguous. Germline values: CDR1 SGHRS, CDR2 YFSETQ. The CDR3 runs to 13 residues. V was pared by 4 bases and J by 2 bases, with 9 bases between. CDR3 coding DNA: TGCGCCAGCAGCCCCCCCGGCAACTATGGCTACACCTTC. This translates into CASSPPGNYGYTF. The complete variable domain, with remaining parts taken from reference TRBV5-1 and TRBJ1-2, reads KAGVTQTPRYLIKTRGQQVTLSCSPISGHRSVSWYQQTPGQGLQFLFEYFSETQRNKGNFPGRFSGRQFSNSRSEMNVSTLELGDSALYLCASSPPGNYGYTFGSGTRLTVV.

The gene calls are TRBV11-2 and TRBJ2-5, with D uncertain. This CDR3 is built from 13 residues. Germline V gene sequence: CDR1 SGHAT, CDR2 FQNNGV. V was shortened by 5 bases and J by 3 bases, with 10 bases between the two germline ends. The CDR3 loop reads CASSPIPEETQYF. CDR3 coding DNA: TGTGCCAGCAGCCCCATCCCCGAAGAGACCCAGTACTTC.

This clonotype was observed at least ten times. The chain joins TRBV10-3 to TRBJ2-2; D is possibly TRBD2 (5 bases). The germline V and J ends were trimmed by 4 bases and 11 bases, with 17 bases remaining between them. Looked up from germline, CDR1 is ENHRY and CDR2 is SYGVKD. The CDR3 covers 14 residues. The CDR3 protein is CAISVAQSTRELFF. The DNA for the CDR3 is TGTGCCATCAGTGTCGCTCAGAGTACTAGAGAGCTGTTTTTT.

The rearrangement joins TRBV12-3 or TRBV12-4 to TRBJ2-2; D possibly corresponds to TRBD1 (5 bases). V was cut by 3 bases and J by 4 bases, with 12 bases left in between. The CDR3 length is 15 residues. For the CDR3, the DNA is TGTGCCAGCAGTTTGGGGCAGTTGCGCACCGGGGAGCTGTTTTTT. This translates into CASSLGQLRTGELFF.

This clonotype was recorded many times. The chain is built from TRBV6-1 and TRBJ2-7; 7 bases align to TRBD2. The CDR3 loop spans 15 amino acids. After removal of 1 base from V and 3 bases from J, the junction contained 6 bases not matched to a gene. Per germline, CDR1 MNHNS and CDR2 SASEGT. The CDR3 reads CASSEEAREIYEQYF. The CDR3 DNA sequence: TGTGCCAGCAGTGAAGAGGCGCGGGAGATCTACGAGCAGTACTTC.

This CDR3 reads CASSYSRVRGTEAFF. CDR3 nucleotides: TGTGCCAGCAGTTACTCGAGGGTCAGGGGAACTGAAGCTTTCTTT. This chain connects TRBV6-2 or TRBV6-3 to TRBJ1-1; D may be TRBD1 (6 bases). This CDR3 contains 15 residues. Trimming pared 0 bases from V and 5 bases from J, leaving 13 bases between. Germline V gene data show CDR1 as MNHEY and CDR2 as SVGEGT.

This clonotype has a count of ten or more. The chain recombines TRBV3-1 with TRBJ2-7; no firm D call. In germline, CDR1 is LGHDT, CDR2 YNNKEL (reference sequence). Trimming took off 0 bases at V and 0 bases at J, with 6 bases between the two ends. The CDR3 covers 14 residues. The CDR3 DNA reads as TGTGCCAGCAGCCAAGACCTCATCTCCTACGAGCAGTACTTC. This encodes CASSQDLISYEQYF.